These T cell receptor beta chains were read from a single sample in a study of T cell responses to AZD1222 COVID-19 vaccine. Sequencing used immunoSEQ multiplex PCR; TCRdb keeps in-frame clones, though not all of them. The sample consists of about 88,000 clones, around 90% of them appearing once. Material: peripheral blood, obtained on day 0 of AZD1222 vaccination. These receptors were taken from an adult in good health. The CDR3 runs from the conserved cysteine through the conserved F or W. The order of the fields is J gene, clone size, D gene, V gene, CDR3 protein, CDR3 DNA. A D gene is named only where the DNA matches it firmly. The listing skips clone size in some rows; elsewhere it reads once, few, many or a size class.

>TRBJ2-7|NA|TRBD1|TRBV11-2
CASSLGRQGIYEQYF
TGTGCCAGCAGCTTAGGAAGACAGGGAATCTACGAGCAGTACTTC
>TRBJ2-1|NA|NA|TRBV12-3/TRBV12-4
CAIQASGNEQFF
TGTGCCATCCAGGCTAGTGGAAATGAGCAGTTCTTC
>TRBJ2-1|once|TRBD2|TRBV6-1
CASSEAGREPYNEQFF
TGTGCCAGCAGTGAGGCTGGGAGGGAACCCTACAATGAGCAGTTCTTC
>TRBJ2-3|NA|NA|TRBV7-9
CASSLEPGYVEPDTQYF
TGTGCCAGCAGCTTAGAGCCGGGGTATGTAGAGCCAGATACGCAGTATTTT
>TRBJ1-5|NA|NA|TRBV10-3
CAISESIGLGSQQPQHF
TGTGCCATCAGTGAGTCGATCGGGTTGGGCTCGCAACAGCCCCAGCATTTT
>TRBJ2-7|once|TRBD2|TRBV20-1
CSASGSGGAYEQYF
TGCAGTGCTAGTGGTAGCGGGGGGGCCTACGAGCAGTACTTC
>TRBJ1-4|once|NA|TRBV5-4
CASSLGRGKGEKLFF
TGTGCCAGCAGCTTGGGGCGGGGCAAAGGTGAAAAACTGTTTTTT
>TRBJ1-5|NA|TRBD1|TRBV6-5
CASSYSTGVVNQPQHF
TGTGCCAGCAGTTACTCGACAGGGGTGGTCAATCAGCCCCAGCATTTT
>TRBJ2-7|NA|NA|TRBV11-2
CASSDLKAYEQYF
TGTGCCAGCAGCGATTTAAAGGCCTACGAGCAGTACTTC
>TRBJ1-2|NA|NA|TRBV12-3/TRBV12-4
CASTSGGGYTF
TGTGCCAGCACCTCGGGGGGTGGCTACACCTTC
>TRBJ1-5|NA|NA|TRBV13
CASGERGYQPQHF
TGTGCCAGCGGTGAGAGGGGCTATCAGCCCCAGCATTTT
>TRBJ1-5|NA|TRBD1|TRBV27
CASSLGGQGGNQPQHF
TGTGCCAGCAGTTTGGGGGGACAGGGAGGCAATCAGCCCCAGCATTTT
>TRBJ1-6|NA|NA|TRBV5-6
CASSNRDFDSPLHF
TGTGCCAGCAGCAACCGGGACTTCGATTCACCCCTCCACTTT